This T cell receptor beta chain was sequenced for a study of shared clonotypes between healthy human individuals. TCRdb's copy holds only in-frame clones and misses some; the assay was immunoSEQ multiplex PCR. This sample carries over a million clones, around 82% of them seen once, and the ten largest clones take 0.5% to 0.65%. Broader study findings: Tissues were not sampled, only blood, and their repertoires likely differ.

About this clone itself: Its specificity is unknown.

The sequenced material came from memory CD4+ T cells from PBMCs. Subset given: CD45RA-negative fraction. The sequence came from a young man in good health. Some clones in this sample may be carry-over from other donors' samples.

The CDR3 DNA is TGTGCCAGCAGTTACTCGTCCAGCAATCAGCCCCAGCATTTT. Protein sequence: CASSYSSSNQPQHF. This sequence joins TRBV6-6 and TRBJ1-5; D uncertain. The V and J ends lost 0 bases and 1 base respectively, with 4 bases between them. CDR1 is MNHNY, CDR2 SVGAGI, per germline (reference sequence). This CDR3 comprises 14 residues.